What follows is one T cell receptor (beta chain) and its context. CDR1 is SNHLY and CDR2 is FYNNEI in the germline V gene. Germline trimming cut 7 bases from V and 7 bases from J; bases unmatched to any gene: 3. This CDR3 is 13 amino acids long. This record comes from a study of blood T cell repertoires in COVID-19. Study details: Sites in the United States, Italy and Spain provided acute and convalescent COVID-19 samples. T cells, B-cell-depleted T cells, or PBMCs provided the cDNA or gDNA that served as material.

TCRdb's table, derived via immunoSEQ multiplex PCR, lists solely in-frame clones and lacks some. This table holds roughly 120,000 clones, around nine tenths found once. The source is a man aged 45-65 years with COVID-19, enrolled during active disease. Sequencing was carried out using peripheral blood. This chain connects TRBV2 to TRBJ1-6; 8 bases align to TRBD1. As DNA, the CDR3 is TGTGCCAGCACTGGACAGGGAAATTCACCCCTCCACTTT. This translates into CASTGQGNSPLHF.